The 17 T cell receptor beta chains below come from one sample, sequenced in a study of CD8+CD57+ T cells in acquired aplastic anemia. Using genomic DNA as the template, TCR beta VDJ and CDR3 profiling was carried out. TCRdb redid the calling of the reads with MiXCR, one entry per CDR3 protein. This table holds some 64,000 distinct CDR3 sequences, about 50% found once. Material: sorted CD4+, CD8+, or CD8+CD57+ T cells (not recorded which) from PBMCs. The receptors shown here come from a human donor in good health, serving as a control.

Note on this clonotype: The conserved phenylalanine or tryptophan is not found at the CDR3 terminus, so this likely reflects a read error. The chain couples TRBV25-1 to TRBJ2-1; either TRBD1 or TRBD2 may supply D (5 bases each). The V end was cut by 3 bases, the J end by 5 bases, with 17 bases between. The CDR3 sequence is 16 residues long. CDR1 is MGHDK, CDR2 SYGVNS, per germline. The CDR3 nucleotides are TGTGCCAGCAGTGAGACAACCGGGACGGAGAACAATGAGCAGTTCTGC. The encoded protein is CASSETTGTENNEQFC.

This chain links TRBV7-8 with TRBJ1-6; a weak D match, TRBD1 (5 bases). The length of the CDR3 is 13 residues. V shed 5 bases and J shed 10 bases, with 12 bases lying between them. In germline, CDR1 is SGHVS, CDR2 FQNEAQ. This CDR3 reads CASSPRAGSPLHF. Written as DNA, the CDR3 is TGTGCCAGCAGCCCCAGGGCAGGGTCACCCCTCCACTTT.

This clonotype showed up many times. The V call is TRBV27, the J call TRBJ2-7; D is possibly TRBD1 (6 bases). V was trimmed by 5 bases and J by 5 bases, leaving 19 bases between them. Germline lookup yields CDR1 MNHEY and CDR2 SMNVEV (reference sequence). This CDR3 has 15 residues. For the CDR3, the DNA is TGTGCCAGCAGTCTGCGGGCAGGGGCAAGCGACGAGCAGTACTTC. Translating it yields CASSLRAGASDEQYF.

J is TRBJ1-6 and V is TRBV12-3 or TRBV12-4; TRBD1 might be the D (5 bases). Trimming pared 6 bases from V and 8 bases from J, leaving 17 bases between. The CDR3 contains 15 residues. Here the CDR3 DNA reads TGTGCCAGCAGAGCCACGGGGGGGAGTGATTCACCCCTCCACTTT. Residues: CASRATGGSDSPLHF.

This clonotype was detected many times. This chain links TRBV11-2 with TRBJ2-3; 10 bases agree with TRBD2. The CDR3 is made up of 20 amino acids. The junction had 23 bases not matched to a gene; V was cut back by 5 bases and J by 6 bases. Germline V gene sequence: CDR1 SGHAT, CDR2 FQNNGV. CDR3 amino acids: CASSRGGGLTGLAIEDTQYF. DNA for the CDR3: TGTGCCAGCAGCAGAGGTGGCGGCCTCACGGGACTAGCGATTGAGGATACGCAGTATTTT.

About this clonotype: One base away lies a much larger clone, so this may be a sequencing read error. The rearrangement uses TRBV4-2 and TRBJ1-6; tentative D call: TRBD1 (6 bases). Germline CDR1 LGHNA, CDR2 YNFKEQ. The CDR3 length is 18 residues. Trimming left V 6 bases short and J 0 bases short, with 18 bases between. The chain's CDR3 is CASSRGRGPSSYNSPLHF. For the CDR3, the DNA is TGTGCCAGCAGTCGTGGACGGGGGCCAAGCTCCTATAATTCACCCCTCCACTTT.

Comments on this clonotype: A read error may produce the germline difference seen at one junction end. The gene calls are TRBV7-7 and TRBJ2-5; 7 positions match TRBD2. CDR1 and CDR2 from the germline V gene are SSHAT and FNYEAQ (reference sequence). This CDR3 contains 14 residues. The CDR3 sequence is CASSATVAGETQCF. CDR3 nucleotide sequence: TGCGCCAGCAGCGCGACTGTGGCGGGAGAGACCCAGTGCTTC.

This clonotype was observed many times. The genes are TRBV24-1 and TRBJ2-3; 12 bases align to TRBD2. The CDR3 has 19 amino acids. J was trimmed by 4 bases and V by 3 bases; bases with no gene match: 13. The germline V gene encodes CDR1 KGHDR and CDR2 SFDVKD. The CDR3 DNA sequence: TGTGCCACCAGTGATCCCCCTTCAAGACTAGCGGGAGTCTCAGATACGCAGTATTTT. Its translation is CATSDPPSRLAGVSDTQYF.

V usage is TRBV2 and J usage is TRBJ2-7, with TRBD2 matching over 12 bases. The V gene's germline CDR1 is SNHLY and CDR2 FYNNEI. Trimming cost V 6 bases and J 9 bases; bases outside gene matches: 6. The length of the CDR3 is 13 residues. The CDR3 DNA reads TGTGCCAGCAGGACTAGCGGGAGTTCCGGGCAGTACTTC. It specifies CASRTSGSSGQYF.

The genes are TRBV14 and TRBJ2-7, with 8 bases aligning to TRBD1. CDR3 length: 15 residues. V lost 0 bases, J lost 2 bases, and 3 bases stayed unmatched. Germline V gene lookup returns CDR1 SGHDN and CDR2 FVKESK. Written as DNA, the CDR3 is TGTGCCAGCAGCCAAGATAAGGACAGGGCCTACGAGCAGTACTTC. It translates to CASSQDKDRAYEQYF.

The chain is built from TRBV2 and TRBJ1-6; D unclear. Trimming removed 5 bases from V and 6 bases from J, with 8 bases in between. Germline values: CDR1 SNHLY, CDR2 FYNNEI. There are 13 residues in the CDR3. CDR3 sequence: CASSIRLNSPLHF. In nucleotides, the CDR3 is TGTGCCAGCAGTATCCGCCTTAATTCACCCCTCCACTTT.

This clonotype has at least ten counts. The chain couples TRBV20-1 to TRBJ2-7, with TRBD2 matching 11 bases. This CDR3 region has 16 residues. CDR1 DFQATT and CDR2 SNEGSKA come from the germline V gene (reference sequence). The V and J ends lost 0 bases and 0 bases, in that order; junction bases with no gene match: 4. As DNA, the CDR3 is TGCAGTGCTAGAGATCGACTAGCGGGGTACTCCTACGAGCAGTACTTC. It encodes CSARDRLAGYSYEQYF.

V is TRBV10-3 and J is TRBJ2-1; the match to TRBD1 covers 7 bases. With 7 bases clipped from V and 8 bases from J, the junction kept 14 bases outside the gene matches. CDR1 and CDR2 (germline): ENHRY, SYGVKD. There are 15 residues in the CDR3. CDR3 coding DNA: TGTGCCATCACAGCGTCGGGACAGCTTTTGGATGAGCAGTTCTTC. Amino acid sequence: CAITASGQLLDEQFF.

The V call is TRBV5-4, the J call TRBJ2-3; 7 nucleotides line up with TRBD2. Germline-derived CDR1 and CDR2 are SGHNT and YYREEE (reference sequence). The CDR3 length is 16 residues. The V segment lost 3 bases and the J segment 2 bases; nucleotides outside the gene matches: 9. As DNA, the CDR3 is TGTGCCAGCAGCTCAACCCCGCTAGCGGCCACAGATACGCAGTATTTT. Residues: CASSSTPLAATDTQYF.

The chain couples TRBV19 to TRBJ2-7; D may match TRBD1 or TRBD2 (5 bases each). The germline V gene has CDR1 LNHDA and CDR2 SQIVND (reference sequence). Trimming shortened V by 5 bases and J by 2 bases, and 16 bases separated the two germline ends. There are 15 residues in the CDR3. In DNA form, the CDR3 reads TGTGCCAGTAGTTCCCCCAGTTGGGACGCCTACGAGCAGTACTTC. Encoded protein: CASSSPSWDAYEQYF. The full variable domain, rest sourced from reference TRBV19 and TRBJ2-7, is DGGITQSPKYLFRKEGQNVTLSCEQNLNHDAMYWYRQDPGQGLRLIYYSQIVNDFQKGDIAEGYSVSREKKESFPLTVTSAQKNPTAFYLCASSSPSWDAYEQYFGPGTRLTVT.

This clonotype was detected ten times or more. A much larger clone sits a single nucleotide away, making a read error possible. This likely comes from a read error, as the CDR3 has no conserved phenylalanine or tryptophan at its end. The V call is TRBV6-5, the J call TRBJ2-7; 9 nucleotides agree with TRBD2. Germline V gene sequence: CDR1 MNHEY, CDR2 SVGAGI. The CDR3 runs to 15 residues. V was clipped by 2 bases and J by 5 bases; unmatched bases: 7. The CDR3 protein is CASSYPREGRDEQYI. Written as DNA, the CDR3 is TGTGCCAGCAGTTACCCGCGGGAGGGCCGCGACGAGCAGTACATC.

The sample holds many counts of this clonotype. The chain employs TRBV20-1 and TRBJ1-1, with TRBD1 as a possible D gene (5 bases). V shed 1 base and J shed 5 bases, with 14 bases lying between them. The CDR3 sequence is 14 residues long. In germline, CDR1 is DFQATT, CDR2 SNEGSKA (reference sequence). CDR3 loop: CSARGPGLTTEAFF. CDR3 coding DNA: TGCAGTGCTAGAGGTCCAGGGCTCACGACTGAAGCTTTCTTT.